Listed below are T cell receptor beta chains from one sample, sequenced in a study of T cells after yellow fever vaccination. One entry per CDR3 protein, called by TCRdb with MiXCR from the 5' RACE reads. The data hold some 5,000 distinct CDR3 sequences, with roughly 3.4% observed a single time. The sample in question was PBMCs, either bulk or a sorted T-cell subset (CD4+, CD8+, memory, or dextramer-sorted; not recorded which), obtained 15 days after the yellow fever booster vaccination. These receptors were obtained from a man in his thirties or forties who received the YFV17D yellow fever vaccine. Both conserved end residues are part of each CDR3. A D gene is named only where the DNA matches it firmly. The size entry gives once, few or many counts, or a class when the clone is expanded.

size: many
V: TRBV5-1
J: TRBJ2-3
D: TRBD2
length: 17
DNA: TGCGCCAGCAGCTTCCCGGGACTAGCGGGAGGCGAGGATACGCAGTATTTT
CDR3: CASSFPGLAGGEDTQYF

size: many
V: TRBV4-1
J: TRBJ2-5
D: TRBD2
length: 22
DNA: TGCGCCAGCACCCTCGGACAGGGGGCCCCTCAATTACTAGCGGGGGGGTTAGAGACCCAGTACTTC
CDR3: CASTLGQGAPQLLAGGLETQYF

size: many
V: TRBV29-1
J: TRBJ1-4
D: NA
length: 17
DNA: TGCAGCGCGTATTTTGCGGGACCCGGAGGGAGTGGTGAAAAACTGTTTTTT
CDR3: CSAYFAGPGGSGEKLFF

size: many
V: TRBV20-1
J: TRBJ2-3
D: NA
length: 15
DNA: TGCAGTGCCGAAAACATGGTGTGGAGCACAGATACGCAGTATTTT
CDR3: CSAENMVWSTDTQYF

size: many
V: TRBV7-2
J: TRBJ2-7
D: NA
length: 14
DNA: TGTGCCAGCAGCTTTACCGGGCCCTCCTACGAGCAGTACTTC
CDR3: CASSFTGPSYEQYF

size: many
V: TRBV29-1
J: TRBJ2-7
D: NA
length: 14
DNA: TGCAGCGCCGGGGGCGGGAGCCACGCTGACGAGCAGTACTTC
CDR3: CSAGGGSHADEQYF

size: many
V: TRBV19
J: TRBJ1-4
D: NA
length: 14
DNA: TGTGCCAGTACTCACCCGGGGGGAAATGAAAAACTGTTTTTT
CDR3: CASTHPGGNEKLFF

size: many
V: TRBV20-1
J: TRBJ2-1
D: NA
length: 14
DNA: TGCAGTGCCAACTACCAGTTGGCCTACAATGAGCAGTTCTTC
CDR3: CSANYQLAYNEQFF

size: many
V: TRBV20-1
J: TRBJ2-5
D: NA
length: 12
DNA: TGCACCCTTCTGTTGGGCGGAGAGACCCAGTACTTC
CDR3: CTLLLGGETQYF

size: many
V: TRBV5-1
J: TRBJ2-1
D: TRBD2
length: 13
DNA: TGCGCCGTCAGGACTAGCGGGAGCAGTGAGCAGTTCTTC
CDR3: CAVRTSGSSEQFF

size: medium-sized
V: TRBV5-1
J: TRBJ2-1
D: NA
length: 13
DNA: TGCGCCAGCAGCTTGAGAGATTACAATGAGCAGTTCTTC
CDR3: CASSLRDYNEQFF

size: many
V: TRBV7-9
J: TRBJ1-6
D: NA
length: 15
DNA: TGTGCCAGCAGCTCCAGACGCGGAACCTTAGCGGAGCTCCACTTT
CDR3: CASSSRRGTLAELHF

size: many
V: TRBV28
J: TRBJ2-5
D: NA
length: 16
DNA: TGTGCCAGCCGCACCCCCCTGGCCGGGAGTTTGGAGACCCAGTACTTC
CDR3: CASRTPLAGSLETQYF

size: medium-sized
V: TRBV29-1
J: TRBJ2-1
D: TRBD1
length: 13
DNA: TGCAGCGTTGAGGGACAGGGGGCCTATGAGCAGTTCTTC
CDR3: CSVEGQGAYEQFF

size: many
V: TRBV28
J: TRBJ1-1
D: NA
length: 13
DNA: TGTGCCAGCAGCCCTCTGGGGAGAAAGGAAGCTTTCTTT
CDR3: CASSPLGRKEAFF

size: many
V: TRBV9
J: TRBJ2-7
D: TRBD1
length: 14
DNA: TGTGCCAGCAGCGTTACAGGGGGAGGCTACGAGCAGTACTTC
CDR3: CASSVTGGGYEQYF

size: many
V: TRBV29-1
J: TRBJ1-1
D: NA
length: 13
DNA: TGCAGCGTTGTGGGTAGGGTGAACACTGAAGCTTTCTTT
CDR3: CSVVGRVNTEAFF

size: many
V: TRBV24-1
J: TRBJ1-2
D: NA
length: 15
DNA: TGTGCCACCAGTGGAGCACAGGGCACTAACTATGGCTACACCTTC
CDR3: CATSGAQGTNYGYTF

size: many
V: TRBV30
J: TRBJ2-7
D: NA
length: 13
DNA: TGTGCCTGGACCGAGACCCCCCCGGGCGAGCAGTACTTC
CDR3: CAWTETPPGEQYF